The sequence of this T cell receptor (beta chain) was determined in a study of T-cell memory formation after mild COVID-19 (dated by TCRdb to about 2021). Notes on the research overall: TCR sequence clusters from the two donors were found to be largely donor specific. Two young, previously healthy adult volunteers, one female and one male, were included in the cohort. Longitudinal TCRalpha and TCRbeta repertoire sequencing tracked T-cell clones expanding and contracting after mild COVID-19 in a couple of donors. The paper as a whole reports these results and caveats: The second-wave clones that peaked on day 37 were not confirmed to be SARS-CoV-2 specific. The study covered only a couple of mild cases, and larger cohorts including severe cases with pre-infection samples were considered necessary. Balanced CD4/CD8 phenotypes were observed for clones contracting from day 15 to 85, whereas a bias towards CD4+ was observed for a second wave of clones expanding from day 15 to 37. Contracting CD4+ clones were found mainly in CM and EM memory subsets, while CD8+ clones were enriched in EMRA. Some responding clones were found in pre-infection memory, which suggests that pre-existing cross-reactive memory T cells took part in the SARS-CoV-2 response.

The instrument given in TCRdb is Illumina NovaSeq 6000. Using 5'RACE with constant-segment primers, TCRalpha and TCRbeta cDNA libraries were constructed, with sample barcodes and unique molecular identifiers added in the process. Trizol reagent was used to extract RNA from every sample. Library amplification was performed in two PCR steps, and a second sample barcode and Illumina TruSeq adapters were introduced in the second step. Sequencing of the libraries was done on an Illumina NovaSeq, producing 2 x 150 bp paired-end reads. The study's own analysis went as follows. The reads were demultiplexed and collapsed into UMI-guided consensus sequences using migec v1.2.7. Using mixcr v2.1.11, the UMI consensuses were aligned to TRA and TRB V and J templates and assembled into clonotypes. A clonotype was counted as expanded or contracted only when both edgeR and NoisET called the clonotype significant, with the noise models trained on biological replicates. For edgeR calls, the cutoffs were a false discovery rate-adjusted p below 0.01 and a log2 fold-change threshold of 1. As an exploratory analysis of dynamics, PCA with hierarchical clustering was applied to max-normalized trajectories of the 1000 most abundant clonotypes. The CD4 or CD8 phenotype of responding clones was assigned using the separately sequenced CD4+ and CD8+ repertoires. TCRdb itself trimmed the public reads at Q25 with fastp, ran MiXCR and retained productive beta chains. A single entry per CDR3 protein holds the most common genes and DNA from its merged rows. The V and J calls here are based on TCRdb, not the publication. The sample table holds roughly 350,000 distinct CDR3 sequences, of which roughly an eighth were seen once. The ten largest clones represent around a fifth of the sample.

Looking up the germline V gene (reference sequence) yields CDR1 DFQATT and CDR2 SNEGSKA. From the cysteine up to the phenylalanine, the CDR3 has a length of 14 residues. Only CDR3 DNA remains: 42 bases, in frame from the first base. From V the trimming removes 5 bases and from J it removes 9 bases, while the gene matches leave 9 bases of the junction unaccounted for. PBMCs were isolated by Ficoll-Paque density gradient centrifugation. Concerning this clonotype: Its recognized antigen is unknown. Base qualities are not recorded, but no much larger clone differs from it by a single base.

Rearrangement joined TRBV20-1 to TRBJ2-2; TRBD2 matches 10 bases in the middle. Specimen: PBMCs or a T cell subset sorted from them (not recorded which). The sequence derives from a man aged 18 to 29 who had mild COVID-19 (a few samples of this study predate the infection). The sample titles of this study are shuffled in the database, so cell type and time point are left out; the donor was told from shared clones. In nucleotides, the sequence is TGCAGTGCTCCGAGCGGGGGGGCAACCTGGGAGCTGTTTTTT. Its amino acids are CSAPSGGATWELFF.